A single sample is the source of the 11 T cell receptor beta chains below, sequenced in a study of T-cell memory formation after mild COVID-19. From the 5' RACE reads, TCRdb called clonotypes with MiXCR, one entry per CDR3 protein. Found here are 120,000 to 150,000 distinct CDR3 sequences, more than 13% of them singletons; the top ten hold 28%. The material sequenced was PBMCs or a T cell subset sorted from them (not recorded which). All receptors derive from an adult woman who had mild COVID-19 (a few samples of this study predate the infection). Cell type and time point are not known.

Worth noting for this clonotype: This CDR3 is missing its conserved last phenylalanine or tryptophan, likely due to a read error. The chain recombines TRBV12-3 or TRBV12-4 with TRBJ1-1; TRBD1 matches at 8 bases. The CDR3 is 15 residues long. With 6 bases clipped from V and 4 bases from J, the junction kept 10 bases outside the gene matches. The CDR3 DNA sequence: TGTGCCAGCAGGCTAGGCCGGACAGGGTCCACTGAAGCTTTCATT. This translates into CASRLGRTGSTEAFI.

This clonotype was counted ten times or more. V and J are TRBV12-3 or TRBV12-4 and TRBJ1-1; D is unclear. Trimming shortened V by 8 bases and J by 1 base, and 8 bases separated the two germline ends. CDR3 size: 12 residues. The CDR3 region has the DNA TGTGCCAGCGGGGTATGGAACACTGAAGCTTTCTTT. Translated, it gives CASGVWNTEAFF.

This rearrangement joins TRBV30 to TRBJ2-7; TRBD1 might be the D (6 bases). Trimming stripped 5 bases from V and 0 bases from J, with 14 bases between. The CDR3 has 14 amino acids. CDR1 and CDR2 (germline): GTSNPN, SVGIG (reference sequence). CDR3 sequence reads: CAWVPGVGSYEQYF. The CDR3 nucleotides are TGTGCCTGGGTGCCAGGGGTGGGCTCCTACGAGCAGTACTTC.

This clonotype was counted only a few times. The chain recombines TRBV6-6 with TRBJ1-5, with D perhaps matching TRBD1 (5 bases). V gave up 5 bases and J gave up 0 bases, with 14 bases separating them. The CDR3 is 16 amino acids. The V gene's germline CDR1 is MNHNY and CDR2 SVGAGI (reference sequence). The DNA of the CDR3 is TGTGCCAGCAGTAAGGGGTGGGTTAATAGCAATCAGCCCCAGCATTTT. This codes for CASSKGWVNSNQPQHF.

V and J are TRBV27 and TRBJ1-1; D unresolved. The CDR3 extends over 14 amino acids. V gave up 0 bases and J gave up 5 bases, with 10 bases separating them. CDR1 and CDR2 (germline): MNHEY, SMNVEV (reference sequence). CDR3 DNA: TGTGCCAGCAGTTTATCGACTTGGGATACTGAAGCTTTCTTT. Its protein product is CASSLSTWDTEAFF.

This clonotype has only a few counts. V is TRBV7-9 and J is TRBJ2-5; D perhaps matches TRBD1 (6 bases). The CDR3 totals 17 residues. V gave up 5 bases and J gave up 0 bases, with 19 bases separating them. CDR1 and CDR2 (germline): SEHNR, FQNEAQ (reference sequence). The CDR3 loop reads CASSQPSGHRHQETQYF. CDR3 in DNA: TGTGCCAGCAGCCAACCCTCGGGACATCGGCACCAAGAGACCCAGTACTTC.

The chain employs TRBV7-3 and TRBJ2-5, with 7 bases fitting TRBD2. Losses at the gene ends were 1 base for V and 1 base for J; bases not matched to a gene: 6. CDR3 length equals 16 residues. Germline V gene data show CDR1 as SGHTA and CDR2 as FQGTGA. For the CDR3, the DNA is TGTGCCAGCAGCTTAATATGCGGGAGCCTCCAAGAGACCCAGTACTTC. This codes for CASSLICGSLQETQYF.

This clonotype was found a few times. The V call is TRBV15, the J call TRBJ2-7; D remains unclear. Germline assignment: CDR1 LNHNV and CDR2 YYDKDF (reference sequence). This CDR3 is 13 amino acids long. Trimming took 3 bases from V and 3 from J, leaving 9 bases between them. The CDR3 DNA follows: TGTGCCACCAGCAGCCATCGGAACTACGAGCAGTACTTC. Translation: CATSSHRNYEQYF.

The chain is built from TRBV9 and TRBJ2-5; 11 bases line up with TRBD1. This CDR3 has 16 amino acids. V dropped 3 bases and J dropped 4; count of bases not matched to a gene: 8. Per germline, CDR1 SGDLS and CDR2 YYNGEE. The CDR3 loop reads CASSDQGQGGSETQYF. The CDR3 coding sequence is TGTGCCAGCAGCGACCAGGGACAGGGGGGCTCAGAGACCCAGTACTTC.

This clonotype came up a few times. The rearrangement joins TRBV29-1 to TRBJ1-1; D uncertain. CDR1 is SQVTM, CDR2 ANQGSEA, per germline. The CDR3 loop spans 14 amino acids. Trimming shortened V by 5 bases and J by 0 bases, and 13 bases separated the two germline ends. The CDR3 bases are TGCAGCGTTAAGTTTGGAATTCTGAACACTGAAGCTTTCTTT. The encoded protein is CSVKFGILNTEAFF. The variable domain in full, with the rest retrieved from reference TRBV29-1 and TRBJ1-1, is SAVISQKPSRDICQRGTSLTIQCQVDSQVTMMFWYRQQPGQSLTLIATANQGSEATYESGFVIDKFPISRPNLTFSTLTVSNMSPEDSSIYLCSVKFGILNTEAFFGQGTRLTVV.

The rearrangement uses TRBV6-2 or TRBV6-3 and TRBJ2-2; no clear D gene. Trimming stripped 8 bases from V and 6 bases from J, with 13 bases between. In germline, CDR1 is MNHEY, CDR2 SVGEGT. This CDR3 has 13 amino acids. CDR3 amino acids: CASHWLNSGELFF. The CDR3, as DNA: TGTGCCAGCCACTGGCTTAACTCCGGGGAGCTGTTTTTT.